What follows are 27 T cell receptor beta chains derived from one specimen sequenced in a study of T cell responses to AZD1222 COVID-19 vaccine. Only in-frame clones appear in the TCRdb table, and some are missing; sequencing was by immunoSEQ multiplex PCR. The data show under 130,000 clones, with 88% seen just once and around 8.4% held by the top ten. The sequencing here drew on peripheral blood, taken on day 0 of AZD1222 vaccination. These receptors all stem from an adult in good health.

For the CDR3, the DNA is TGTGCCAGCAGCTTGCTACGTGGGGATACGCAGTATTTT. Its protein is CASSLLRGDTQYF. The chain uses TRBV11-2 and TRBJ2-3; D ambiguous. CDR3 length: 13 amino acids. The V gene lost 3 bases and the J gene lost 6 bases, with 10 bases spanning the gap. Germline-derived CDR1 and CDR2 are SGHAT and FQNNGV.

This chain uses TRBV14 with TRBJ2-1; 8 positions match TRBD2. J gave up 4 bases and V 6 bases, and 8 bases lay outside the gene matches. The CDR3 is made up of 15 amino acids. In germline, CDR1 is SGHDN, CDR2 FVKESK. CDR3 loop: CASSPLAGPYNEQFF. DNA for the CDR3: TGTGCCAGCAGTCCTTTAGCGGGACCTTACAATGAGCAGTTCTTC.

This chain joins TRBV9 and TRBJ1-6; D gene unclear. The CDR3 runs 14 residues. Trimming took 0 bases from V and 6 from J, leaving 7 bases between them. Looked up from germline, CDR1 is SGDLS and CDR2 is YYNGEE. CDR3 in amino acids: CASSVGDGNSPLHF. CDR3 coding DNA: TGTGCCAGCAGCGTAGGAGATGGTAATTCACCCCTCCACTTT.

The sample holds one count of this clone. The chain joins TRBV7-2 to TRBJ2-7; TRBD1 might be the D (6 bases). CDR1 is SGHTA and CDR2 is FQGNSA in the germline V gene. Trimming removed 11 bases at V and 0 bases at J, with 14 bases between. The CDR3 extends over 13 amino acids. The DNA for the CDR3 is TGTGCCGGCGGACAGAGTAACTCCTACGAGCAGTACTTC. Translating it yields CAGGQSNSYEQYF.

The chain uses TRBV9 and TRBJ2-1, with 10 bases aligning to TRBD2. CDR1 is SGDLS and CDR2 is YYNGEE in the germline V gene. This CDR3 spans 17 amino acids. Trimming cost V 0 bases and J 2 bases; bases outside gene matches: 5. The CDR3 nucleotides read TGTGCCAGCAGCGTAGCCATAGCGGGAGGAACCTACAATGAGCAGTTCTTC. This translates into CASSVAIAGGTYNEQFF.

The rearrangement uses TRBV27 and TRBJ2-7; TRBD2 agrees at 11 bases. With V trimmed by 5 bases and J by 3 bases, 12 bases remained unmatched. Germline-derived CDR1 and CDR2 are MNHEY and SMNVEV (reference sequence). The CDR3 runs to 17 residues. The CDR3 loop reads CASSPPSLAGVFYEQYF. In DNA form, the CDR3 reads TGTGCCAGCAGTCCGCCCTCACTAGCGGGAGTGTTCTACGAGCAGTACTTC.

The V and J genes are TRBV12-3 or TRBV12-4 and TRBJ2-1; D is undetermined. V was cut by 2 bases and J by 7 bases, with 3 bases left in between. This CDR3 region has 11 residues. The CDR3 here is CASSLKNEQFF. Written as DNA, the CDR3 is TGTGCCAGCAGTTTAAAGAATGAGCAGTTCTTC.

The V gene is TRBV7-2, the J gene TRBJ2-1, with D possibly called TRBD1 or TRBD2 (7 bases each). Between the trimmed V and J ends, which lost 5 bases and 10 bases, there was a span of 18 bases. Germline CDR1 and CDR2: SGHTA and FQGNSA. The CDR3 sequence is 14 residues long. The CDR3 nucleotides are TGTGCCAGCAGCCTTGGACCAGGGGGGGACGAGCAGTTCTTC. This gives the protein CASSLGPGGDEQFF.

As concerns this clone: The sample contains more than one DNA sequence encoding this CDR3. The rearrangement links TRBV6-5 to TRBJ1-5; D might be TRBD1 (6 bases). Germline CDR1 MNHEY, CDR2 SVGAGI. Between the trimmed V and J ends, which lost 4 bases and 7 bases, there was a span of 11 bases. This CDR3 has 13 residues. The CDR3 DNA reads as TGTGCCAGCAGTTCCAGGGGAAACCAGCCCCAGCATTTT. It specifies CASSSRGNQPQHF.

This chain links TRBV6-2 or TRBV6-3 with TRBJ2-7, with 14 bases that match TRBD2. The germline CDR1 and CDR2 sequences are MNHEY and SVGEGT. With V trimmed by 3 bases and J by 0 bases, 7 bases remained unmatched. This CDR3 is built from 18 residues. The DNA for the CDR3 is TGTGCCAGCAGTTATGGGACTAGCGGGAGTTCAGGCTCCTACGAGCAGTACTTC. Translated: CASSYGTSGSSGSYEQYF.

V and J are TRBV27 and TRBJ2-5; no clear D gene. CDR3 size: 12 residues. Germline V gene lookup returns CDR1 MNHEY and CDR2 SMNVEV (reference sequence). Trimming removed 8 bases at V and 2 bases at J, with 9 bases between. DNA of the CDR3: TGTGCCAGCTCGCCCCTTCAAGAGACCCAGTACTTC. Residues: CASSPLQETQYF.

The chain has TRBV11-3 and TRBJ2-2; D is perhaps TRBD2 (5 bases). V shed 5 bases and J shed 6 bases, with 13 bases lying between them. The V gene's germline CDR1 is SGHNT and CDR2 YENEEA. The CDR3 is 14 residues long. CDR3 bases: TGTGCCAGCAGCACGATGGACTGGCCCGGGGAGCTGTTTTTT. Translated: CASSTMDWPGELFF.

The chain links TRBV18 to TRBJ1-1, with unresolved D. CDR1 and CDR2 (germline): KGHSH, LQKENI. The CDR3 contains 14 residues. The ends were cut back, 3 bases at V and 1 base at J, with 9 bases in the middle. CDR3 nucleotides: TGTGCCAGCTCACCCATGACGGAGAACACTGAAGCTTTCTTT. Translating gives CASSPMTENTEAFF.

This clone is termed medium-sized. CDR3 region: CASKLLAVNNEQFF. For the CDR3, the DNA is TGTGCCAGCAAGCTCCTAGCGGTAAACAATGAGCAGTTCTTC. J is TRBJ2-1 and V is TRBV2; 7 bases align to TRBD2. Per the germline V gene, CDR1 is SNHLY and CDR2 is FYNNEI. V lost 7 bases to trimming and J lost 5 bases; unmatched junction nucleotides: 8. This CDR3 contains 14 residues.

CDR3 sequence (DNA): TGTGCCAGCAGCTTAGCGCTAGTTAGCAATGAGCAGTTCTTC. This sequence encodes CASSLALVSNEQFF. The chain joins TRBV7-9 to TRBJ2-1; D not resolved. The V gene lost 0 bases and the J gene lost 6 bases, with 9 bases spanning the gap. The CDR3 runs 14 residues. Germline assignment: CDR1 SEHNR and CDR2 FQNEAQ (reference sequence).

The chain combines TRBV9 with TRBJ1-2; 12 bases are a match to TRBD1. Trimming at V came to 4 bases and at J to 8 bases, leaving 12 bases not matched to a gene. Per germline, CDR1 SGDLS and CDR2 YYNGEE. The CDR3 is 16 residues long. The CDR3 reads CASSSKTGTGGPGYTF. The CDR3 region has the DNA TGTGCCAGCAGCTCCAAAACCGGGACAGGGGGCCCGGGCTACACCTTC.

This chain uses TRBV6-1 with TRBJ2-1; 8 bases are a match to TRBD2. V shed 3 bases, J shed 5 bases, and the junction held 6 bases outside the gene matches. The CDR3 consists of 15 residues. Germline values: CDR1 MNHNS, CDR2 SASEGT. The CDR3 sequence is CASSEWSGSHNEQFF. The DNA for the CDR3 is TGTGCCAGCAGTGAGTGGAGCGGGAGCCACAATGAGCAGTTCTTC.

This clone has only one observation. The CDR3 loop is CASSSFGETQYF. DNA of the CDR3: TGTGCCAGCAGCAGTTTCGGGGAGACCCAGTACTTC. The chain links TRBV11-3 to TRBJ2-5; D is undetermined. Deletions cut 5 bases from V and 5 bases from J, with 9 bases between. This CDR3 is 12 amino acids long. CDR1 is SGHNT, CDR2 YENEEA, per germline.

The genes are TRBV28 and TRBJ1-1; weak D call: TRBD1 (5 bases). CDR1 MDHEN and CDR2 SYDVKM come from the germline V gene. This CDR3 is built from 12 residues. CDR3 region: CSSGLMNTEAFF. The CDR3 DNA reads TGTAGTTCAGGGTTGATGAACACTGAAGCTTTCTTT.

V usage is TRBV7-3 and J usage is TRBJ2-1; 14 nucleotides align to TRBD2. This CDR3 is built from 15 residues. Germline CDR1 and CDR2: SGHTA and FQGTGA. The V gene end was trimmed by 5 bases and the J gene end by 8 bases; junction bases not matched to a gene: 5. Written as DNA, the CDR3 is TGTGCCAGCAGCCAGACTAGCGGGAGGGGTCATGAGCAGTTCTTC. Translation gives CASSQTSGRGHEQFF. Full variable domain (remainder filled in from reference TRBV7-3 and TRBJ2-1): GAGVSQTPSNKVTEKGKYVELRCDPISGHTALYWYRQSLGQGPEFLIYFQGTGAADDSGLPNDRFFAVRPEGSVSTLKIQRTERGDSAVYLCASSQTSGRGHEQFFGPGTRLTVL.

This chain links TRBV5-1 with TRBJ2-3, with 8 bases matching TRBD2. V gave up 6 bases and J gave up 4 bases; unmatched junction bases: 10. This CDR3 is 15 amino acids long. Per germline, CDR1 SGHRS and CDR2 YFSETQ. The CDR3 DNA is TGCGCCAGCAAAAAGCAAGCGGGAGCCCCAGATACGCAGTATTTT. Encoded protein: CASKKQAGAPDTQYF.

The chain is built from TRBV14 and TRBJ1-1; D not certain. V lost 1 base and J lost 11, with 11 bases in between. The CDR3 totals 12 residues. The germline CDR1 and CDR2 sequences are SGHDN and FVKESK. The DNA of the CDR3 is TGTGCCAGCAGCCAAGTCGGCGGGTTGGCTTTCTTT. It is translated as CASSQVGGLAFF. Full variable domain (missing parts from reference TRBV14 and TRBJ1-1): EAGVTQFPSHSVIEKGQTVTLRCDPISGHDNLYWYRRVMGKEIKFLLHFVKESKQDESGMPNNRFLAERTGGTYSTLKVQPAELEDSGVYFCASSQVGGLAFFGQGTRLTVV.

In its sample, this clone was seen once. The rearrangement uses TRBV30 and TRBJ1-3, with 9 positions matching TRBD1. This CDR3 comprises 15 residues. With 4 bases clipped from V and 4 bases from J, the junction kept 8 bases outside the gene matches. Germline V lookup: CDR1 GTSNPN, CDR2 SVGIG (reference sequence). CDR3 nucleotides: TGTGCCTGGACCTTTACAGGGGGCGCAGGAAACACCATATATTTT. Amino acid sequence: CAWTFTGGAGNTIYF.

The chain has TRBV19 and TRBJ2-1; TRBD2 aligns across 10 bases. The V segment lost 6 bases and the J segment 7 bases; nucleotides outside the gene matches: 15. Per the germline V gene, CDR1 is LNHDA and CDR2 is SQIVND (reference sequence). This CDR3 region has 17 residues. The CDR3 loop is CASSPPWGAGGWNEQFF. As DNA, the CDR3 is TGTGCCAGTAGCCCCCCGTGGGGAGCGGGAGGGTGGAATGAGCAGTTCTTC.

The chain combines TRBV11-2 with TRBJ1-2; unclear D gene. Between the trimmed V and J ends, which lost 5 bases and 0 bases, there was a span of 10 bases. The CDR3 is 14 residues long. Germline values: CDR1 SGHAT, CDR2 FQNNGV. CDR3 amino acids: CASSRVNANYGYTF. The CDR3, as DNA: TGTGCCAGCAGCCGGGTTAATGCTAACTATGGCTACACCTTC.

This sequence joins TRBV28 and TRBJ2-1; TRBD1 matches 8 bases. This CDR3 has 19 amino acids. V shed 4 bases and J 0 bases; nucleotides not matched to a gene: 14. Germline assignment: CDR1 MDHEN and CDR2 SYDVKM. The CDR3 DNA sequence: TGTGCCAGCAGTTCTCGGACAGGGAATATCCCTAGCTCCTACAATGAGCAGTTCTTC. Translating gives CASSSRTGNIPSSYNEQFF.

The genes are TRBV19 and TRBJ1-2, with D perhaps matching TRBD1 (5 bases). CDR1 and CDR2 (germline): LNHDA, SQIVND (reference sequence). Between the trimmed V and J ends, which lost 5 bases and 6 bases, there was a span of 22 bases. The CDR3 extends over 16 amino acids. The CDR3 sequence: CASSLRDGFMGNGYTF. In DNA form, the CDR3 reads TGTGCCAGTAGTCTCCGGGACGGCTTTATGGGAAATGGCTACACCTTC.